The 15 T cell receptor beta chains below were found in one sample sequenced in a study of OX40 agonist ivuxolimab in advanced cancers. The table came from immunoSEQ multiplex PCR; TCRdb's copy has only in-frame clones and leaves some out. The sample has about 64,000 clones, 91% seen once. The material sequenced was CD4+ or CD8+ T cells sorted from blood, taken in a trial of the OX40 agonist ivuxolimab. Every receptor here comes from an adult with an advanced solid tumor such as melanoma, head and neck, liver or kidney cancer.

This chain links TRBV19 with TRBJ1-4; no reliable D call. V was shortened by 3 bases and J by 5 bases, with 10 bases between the two germline ends. The V gene's germline CDR1 is LNHDA and CDR2 SQIVND (reference sequence). This CDR3 region has 14 residues. The CDR3 spells CASSIGLINEKLFF. The CDR3 region has the DNA TGTGCCAGTAGTATCGGCCTGATCAATGAAAAACTGTTTTTT. Together with reference TRBV19 and TRBJ1-4, the CDR3 gives the full variable domain: DGGITQSPKYLFRKEGQNVTLSCEQNLNHDAMYWYRQDPGQGLRLIYYSQIVNDFQKGDIAEGYSVSREKKESFPLTVTSAQKNPTAFYLCASSIGLINEKLFFGSGTQLSVL.

This sequence joins TRBV5-8 and TRBJ2-4; no firm D call. Trimming stripped 0 bases from V and 0 bases from J, with 7 bases between. Looked up from germline, CDR1 is SGHTS and CDR2 is YDEGEE. CDR3 length: 15 amino acids. The CDR3 protein is CASSLGQLAKNIQYF. CDR3 coding DNA: TGTGCCAGCAGCTTGGGCCAGTTAGCCAAAAACATTCAGTACTTC. Full variable domain (missing parts from reference TRBV5-8 and TRBJ2-4): EAGVTQSPTHLIKTRGQQATLRCSPISGHTSVYWYQQALGLGLQFLLWYDEGEERNRGNFPPRFSGRQFPNYSSELNVNALELEDSALYLCASSLGQLAKNIQYFGAGTRLSVL.

The chain employs TRBV30 and TRBJ2-6; 11 bases are a match to TRBD1. The J segment lost 2 bases and the V segment lost 0 bases, leaving 3 bases of the junction unmatched. This CDR3 region has 17 residues. Germline lookup yields CDR1 GTSNPN and CDR2 SVGIG (reference sequence). This chain's CDR3 is CAWSVGQGAAGANVLTF. The CDR3 bases are TGTGCCTGGAGTGTCGGACAGGGGGCCGCTGGGGCCAACGTCCTGACTTTC.

The chain is built from TRBV18 and TRBJ2-2, with D maybe TRBD2 (7 bases). Deletions cut 0 bases from V and 3 bases from J, with 11 bases between. The CDR3 runs to 16 residues. Per germline, CDR1 KGHSH and CDR2 LQKENI. CDR3 residues: CASSPPGGLDTGELFF. The CDR3 DNA reads as TGTGCCAGCTCACCACCGGGGGGGCTGGACACCGGGGAGCTGTTTTTT.

This clone was detected once. Written as DNA, the CDR3 is TGTGCCAGCAGCTCCCCCGGGACCGCGGGCGGGGAGCTGTTTTTT. Translated, it gives CASSSPGTAGGELFF. This chain joins TRBV5-4 and TRBJ2-2; D may correspond to TRBD1 or TRBD2 (5 bases each). This CDR3 has 15 amino acids. V lost 3 bases and J lost 7, with 16 bases in between. Germline loops: CDR1 SGHNT, CDR2 YYREEE (reference sequence).

This clone was counted only a few times. The V call is TRBV20-1, the J call TRBJ1-4, with D unclear. V lost 5 bases to trimming and J lost 5 bases, with 6 bases between them. In germline, CDR1 is DFQATT, CDR2 SNEGSKA (reference sequence). The CDR3 is 11 amino acids. CDR3 amino acids: CSALSNEKLFF. For the CDR3, the DNA is TGCAGTGCTCTAAGCAATGAAAAACTGTTTTTT.

J is TRBJ2-5 and V is TRBV5-1; 7 positions agree with TRBD2. Losses at the gene ends were 2 bases for V and 5 bases for J; bases not matched to a gene: 6. The germline V gene has CDR1 SGHRS and CDR2 YFSETQ. The CDR3 has 14 residues. The CDR3 is CASSFQRGRETQYF. CDR3 coding DNA: TGCGCCAGCAGCTTTCAGCGGGGTCGGGAGACCCAGTACTTC.

This chain connects TRBV5-1 to TRBJ1-1; D not resolved. The CDR3 covers 14 residues. Per germline, CDR1 SGHRS and CDR2 YFSETQ. Trimming took off 4 bases at V and 1 base at J, with 11 bases between the two ends. As DNA, the CDR3 is TGCGCCAGCAGCCGGGAAACGGGGAACACTGAAGCTTTCTTT. Protein: CASSRETGNTEAFF.

The CDR3 DNA is TGTGCTAGTGGTAAGGGCGTCGATGATACCGAGCAGTACTTC. Protein sequence: CASGKGVDDTEQYF. This chain joins TRBV12-5 and TRBJ2-7; D remains unclear. Germline-derived CDR1 and CDR2 are LGHNT and FRNRAP. Between the trimmed V and J ends, which lost 5 bases and 6 bases, there was a span of 17 bases. There are 14 residues in the CDR3.

CDR3 amino acids: CASSPSSGSTGELFF. CDR3 DNA sequence: TGCGCCAGCAGCCCGTCAAGCGGGAGTACCGGGGAGCTGTTTTTT. The chain employs TRBV5-1 and TRBJ2-2; 8 bases are shared with TRBD2. The CDR3 has 15 amino acids. Unmatched junction bases numbered 7, after V lost 4 bases and J lost 5 bases. The germline CDR1 and CDR2 sequences are SGHRS and YFSETQ.

The chain carries TRBV11-3 and TRBJ2-5; the D is unclear. In germline, CDR1 is SGHNT, CDR2 YENEEA. This CDR3 has 15 amino acids. The germline V and J ends were trimmed by 1 base and 4 bases, with 13 bases remaining between them. The CDR3 loop is CASSLALAVGETQYF. CDR3 bases: TGTGCCAGCAGCTTAGCGTTGGCGGTAGGAGAGACCCAGTACTTC. The full variable domain, with the rest looked up from reference TRBV11-3 and TRBJ2-5, is EAGVVQSPRYKIIEKKQPVAFWCNPISGHNTLYWYLQNLGQGPELLIRYENEEAVDDSQLPKDRFSAERLKGVDSTLKIQPAELGDSAVYLCASSLALAVGETQYFGPGTRLLVL.

V usage is TRBV2 and J usage is TRBJ1-2; D might be TRBD1 (5 bases). Trimming cost V 2 bases and J 4 bases, with 17 bases left between them. The CDR3 length is 16 residues. From germline, CDR1 is SNHLY and CDR2 FYNNEI. The CDR3 region is CASSEISGAGTYGYTF. The CDR3 nucleotides read TGTGCCAGCAGTGAAATCTCCGGGGCAGGGACCTATGGCTACACCTTC.

V usage is TRBV19 and J usage is TRBJ2-6; D is ambiguous. CDR3 size: 16 residues. Germline V gives CDR1 LNHDA, CDR2 SQIVND (reference sequence). Trimming pared 5 bases from V and 2 bases from J, leaving 13 bases between. In nucleotides, the CDR3 is TGTGCCAGTAGTCCCGGCGGCGGTCCTGGGGCCAACGTCCTGACTTTC. It is translated as CASSPGGGPGANVLTF. Filled out from reference TRBV19 and TRBJ2-6, the complete variable domain reads DGGITQSPKYLFRKEGQNVTLSCEQNLNHDAMYWYRQDPGQGLRLIYYSQIVNDFQKGDIAEGYSVSREKKESFPLTVTSAQKNPTAFYLCASSPGGGPGANVLTFGAGSRLTVL.

This clone was detected once. The V and J genes are TRBV11-3 and TRBJ2-3, with D perhaps TRBD1 or TRBD2 (5 bases each). V was trimmed by 3 bases and J by 3 bases, leaving 13 bases between them. There are 15 residues in the CDR3. CDR1 and CDR2 from the germline V gene are SGHNT and YENEEA. The CDR3 DNA follows: TGTGCCAGCAGCTTTGGGGGTTCCGCGACAGATACGCAGTATTTT. It translates to CASSFGGSATDTQYF.

This chain uses TRBV19 with TRBJ2-7, with TRBD2 matching 11 bases. The germline V gene has CDR1 LNHDA and CDR2 SQIVND (reference sequence). J was trimmed by 3 bases and V by 5 bases; bases with no gene match: 3. This CDR3 comprises 14 residues. The DNA for the CDR3 is TGTGCCAGTAGTCTTAGCGGGAGGGACTACGAGCAGTACTTC. Translated, it gives CASSLSGRDYEQYF.